The T cell receptor (beta chain) under discussion was sequenced for a study of T cell responses to AZD1222 COVID-19 vaccine. Overall study: Second doses at about 4 or about 12 weeks were pooled.

With V trimmed by 0 bases and J by 4 bases, 5 bases remained unmatched. This CDR3 comprises 16 residues. The V gene's germline CDR1 is GTSNPN and CDR2 SVGIG (reference sequence). Profiled with immunoSEQ multiplex PCR; TCRdb holds only in-frame clones, not every one. The data contain 72,000 or so clones, about nine tenths of them singletons. The chain joins TRBV30 to TRBJ2-5; 13 nucleotides match TRBD2. The TCR was taken from an adult in good health. This specimen was peripheral blood, taken on day 0 of AZD1222 vaccination. The CDR3 region has the DNA TGTGCCTGGAGTGTTCAACTAGCGGGAGGGAGAGAGACCCAGTACTTC. Translation gives CAWSVQLAGGRETQYF.